This entry features one T cell receptor (beta chain) sequence. Germline V lookup: CDR1 SEHNR, CDR2 FQNEAQ (reference sequence). Trimming cost V 4 bases and J 12 bases, with 19 bases left between them. The CDR3 consists of 14 residues. Original processing methods: Reference gene primer amplification in the assay estimated nucleated cell counts. This table comes from immunoSEQ multiplex PCR, and its TCRdb copy is limited to in-frame clones, with some not included. V and J calls plus clone size are reproduced from that table; the DNA served to infer D and trimming. The profile shows 240,000 or so clones, approximately 80% of them singletons. This record belongs to a study of blood T cell repertoires in COVID-19. About the study: From T cells, B-cell-depleted T cells, or PBMCs came the material, which was cDNA or gDNA.

The chain has TRBV7-9 and TRBJ2-1; possible D gene TRBD1, 6 bases. The receptor comes from a woman of 80 years or more with acute or convalescent COVID-19. Source material: peripheral blood. The CDR3 here is CASSSRRGQLAQFF. The CDR3, as DNA: TGTGCCAGCAGCTCCCGGCGAGGACAGCTGGCGCAGTTCTTC.